A single sample gave rise to the 3 T cell receptor beta chains below, sequenced in a study of T-cell reconstitution after alpha-beta-depleted transplantation in children. Unique molecular identifiers featured in how the TCRbeta library was prepared. TCRdb re-called the PCR reads with MiXCR, one entry per CDR3 protein. The sample carries about 97,000 distinct CDR3 sequences, roughly 6% recorded once. Source: PBMCs, mostly from graft donor cells, taken 60 days after TCRalphabeta/CD19-depleted stem cell transplant. The receptors were sampled from a female patient between 2 and 15 years old who had a stem cell transplant for Fanconi anemia, so the T cells may come from the graft donor.

The sample holds many counts of this clonotype. The CDR3 bases are TGTGCCAGCAGCTTAAGTCGGCTGTACAGGGGCAATGAGCAGTTCTTC. It codes for CASSLSRLYRGNEQFF. V and J are TRBV7-9 and TRBJ2-1, with 7 bases lining up with TRBD1. Losses at the gene ends were 2 bases for V and 6 bases for J; bases not matched to a gene: 10. This CDR3 is 16 amino acids long. CDR1 is SEHNR and CDR2 is FQNEAQ in the germline V gene (reference sequence).

This clonotype has only one observation. V is TRBV5-1 and J is TRBJ2-7, with 9 bases aligning to TRBD1. The V segment lost 3 bases and the J segment 5 bases; nucleotides outside the gene matches: 9. CDR1 and CDR2 from the germline V gene are SGHRS and YFSETQ. The CDR3 is 15 amino acids. CDR3 in amino acids: CASSYLGTGIHEQYF. The CDR3 nucleotides read TGCGCCAGCAGCTATCTAGGGACAGGGATCCACGAGCAGTACTTC. The complete variable domain, with remaining parts taken from reference TRBV5-1 and TRBJ2-7, reads KAGVTQTPRYLIKTRGQQVTLSCSPISGHRSVSWYQQTPGQGLQFLFEYFSETQRNKGNFPGRFSGRQFSNSRSEMNVSTLELGDSALYLCASSYLGTGIHEQYFGPGTRLTVT.

This clonotype was counted only a few times. The V gene is TRBV27, the J gene TRBJ2-7, with D perhaps matching TRBD2 (6 bases). Trimming pared 3 bases from V and 1 base from J, leaving 10 bases between. Germline V gives CDR1 MNHEY, CDR2 SMNVEV (reference sequence). This CDR3 has 14 amino acids. CDR3 loop: CASSFLAKSYEQYF. In DNA, the CDR3 is TGTGCCAGCAGTTTCCTAGCGAAATCCTACGAGCAGTACTTC.